This T cell receptor (beta chain) was identified during a study of human T cells and chemical hapten exposure. The study's findings and limits: Expanded TCR counts at PT1 were positively correlated with the patch test score.

Time point defined: patch test 1, 2 weeks after DPC sensitization. Treatment denoted: therapeutic diphenylcyclopropenone sensitization with weekly scalp DPC. Samples of blood were obtained prior to the application of each patch test. About this clonotype: The antigen is undetermined.

The CDR3 is 17 residues long. Between the trimmed V and J ends, which lost 2 bases and 6 bases, there was a span of 24 bases. CDR1 and CDR2 from the germline V gene are DFQATT and SNEGSKA (reference sequence). TCRdb re-called the RACE reads through MiXCR, storing one row per CDR3 protein. The top ten hold roughly 1.6% of the sample, which has more than 80,000 distinct CDR3 sequences, about 7.5% seen once. The V call is TRBV20-1, the J call TRBJ2-3, with D perhaps matching TRBD1 or TRBD2 (6 bases each). The sequence derives from a woman younger than 45 with alopecia areata. Some clones in this sample may be carry-over from other donors' samples. This material consisted of whole blood, taken in connection with sensitization to the hapten diphenylcyclopropenone (DPC). The CDR3 sequence: CSARSFPGGDNRDTQYF. The CDR3 nucleotides are TGCAGTGCTAGAAGTTTCCCCGGGGGCGACAACCGGGATACGCAGTATTTT.